This passage covers 2 T cell receptor beta chains from one sample sequenced in a study of breast tumors, draining lymph nodes, adjacent tissues. Breast cancer patients provided tissue from their axillary draining lymph nodes. TCRdb redid the calling of the multiplex PCR reads with MiXCR, one entry per CDR3 protein. The sample carries 150,000 to 250,000 distinct CDR3 sequences, roughly 31% recorded once. The sample taken for sequencing was axillary lymph node tissue. The receptors originated from a female donor with breast cancer. Some clones in this sample may be carry-over from other donors' samples.

This clonotype was recorded at least ten times. V gene TRBV6-2 or TRBV6-3 combines with J gene TRBJ2-2; the D gene is possibly TRBD2 (5 bases). CDR3 length: 14 amino acids. Germline CDR1 is MNHEY and CDR2 is SVGEGT. V dropped 5 bases and J dropped 4 bases, with 11 bases sitting between them. CDR3 region: CASSRTAGTGELFF. CDR3 DNA sequence: TGTGCCAGCAGTCGGACTGCTGGCACCGGGGAGCTGTTTTTT.

This clonotype was observed at least ten times. This chain links TRBV20-1 with TRBJ2-5; TRBD2 matches 9 bases. CDR1 and CDR2 (germline): DFQATT, SNEGSKA (reference sequence). Unmatched junction bases numbered 9, after V lost 6 bases and J lost 4 bases. The CDR3 is 14 residues long. The CDR3 region is CSAGGRGEVETQYF. The CDR3 DNA follows: TGCAGTGCGGGCGGGAGGGGGGAGGTAGAGACCCAGTACTTC.